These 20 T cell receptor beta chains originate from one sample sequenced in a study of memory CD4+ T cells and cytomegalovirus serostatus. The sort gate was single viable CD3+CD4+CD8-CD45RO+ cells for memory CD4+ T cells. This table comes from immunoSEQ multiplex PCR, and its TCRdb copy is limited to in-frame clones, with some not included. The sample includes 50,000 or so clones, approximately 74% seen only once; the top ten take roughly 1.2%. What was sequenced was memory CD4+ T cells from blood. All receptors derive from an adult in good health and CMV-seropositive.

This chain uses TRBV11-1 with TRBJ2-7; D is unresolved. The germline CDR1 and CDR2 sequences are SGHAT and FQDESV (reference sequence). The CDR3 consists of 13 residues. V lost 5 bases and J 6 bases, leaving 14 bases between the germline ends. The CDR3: CASSPAGDSEQYF. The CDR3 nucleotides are TGTGCCAGCAGCCCCGCAGGCGACTCCGAGCAGTACTTC. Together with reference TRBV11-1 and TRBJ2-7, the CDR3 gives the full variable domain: EAEVAQSPRYKITEKSQAVAFWCDPISGHATLYWYRQILGQGPELLVQFQDESVVDDSQLPKDRFSAERLKGVDSTLKIQPAELGDSAMYLCASSPAGDSEQYFGPGTRLTVT.

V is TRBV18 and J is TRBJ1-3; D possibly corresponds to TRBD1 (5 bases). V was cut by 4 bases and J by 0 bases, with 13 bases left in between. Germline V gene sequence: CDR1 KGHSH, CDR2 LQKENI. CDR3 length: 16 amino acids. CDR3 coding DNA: TGTGCCAGCTCACTGGGACCGGCGAGCTCTGGAAACACCATATATTTT. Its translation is CASSLGPASSGNTIYF.

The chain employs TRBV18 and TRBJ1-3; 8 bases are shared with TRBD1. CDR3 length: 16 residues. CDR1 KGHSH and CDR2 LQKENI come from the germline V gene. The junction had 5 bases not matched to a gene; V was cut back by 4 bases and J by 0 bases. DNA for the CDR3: TGTGCCAGCTCACTCGGGACAGGTGACTCTGGAAACACCATATATTTT. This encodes CASSLGTGDSGNTIYF.

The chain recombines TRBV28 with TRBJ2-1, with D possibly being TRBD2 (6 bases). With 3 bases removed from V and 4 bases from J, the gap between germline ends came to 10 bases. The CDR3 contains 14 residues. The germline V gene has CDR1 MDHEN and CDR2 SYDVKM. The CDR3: CASSFGGDYNEQFF. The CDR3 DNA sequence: TGTGCCAGCAGTTTCGGCGGGGATTACAATGAGCAGTTCTTC.

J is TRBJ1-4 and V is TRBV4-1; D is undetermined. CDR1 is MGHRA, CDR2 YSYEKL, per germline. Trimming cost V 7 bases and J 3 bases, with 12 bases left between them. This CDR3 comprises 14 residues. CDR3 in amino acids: CASTWHAANEKLFF. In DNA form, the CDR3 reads TGCGCCAGCACCTGGCACGCGGCTAATGAAAAACTGTTTTTT.

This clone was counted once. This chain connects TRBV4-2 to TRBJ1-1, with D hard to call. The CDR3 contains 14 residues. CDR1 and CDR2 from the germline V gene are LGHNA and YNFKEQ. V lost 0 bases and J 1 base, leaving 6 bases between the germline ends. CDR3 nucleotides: TGTGCCAGCAGCCAAGACGGGTCGAACACTGAAGCTTTCTTT. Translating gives CASSQDGSNTEAFF.

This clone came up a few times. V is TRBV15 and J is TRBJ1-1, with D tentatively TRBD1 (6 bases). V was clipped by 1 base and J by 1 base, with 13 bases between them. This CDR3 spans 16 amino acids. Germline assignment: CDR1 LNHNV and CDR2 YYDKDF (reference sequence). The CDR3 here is CATSRGGTGKNTEAFF. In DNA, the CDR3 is TGTGCCACCAGCAGAGGGGGTACAGGGAAGAACACTGAAGCTTTCTTT. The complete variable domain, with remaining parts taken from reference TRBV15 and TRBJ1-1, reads DAMVIQNPRYQVTQFGKPVTLSCSQTLNHNVMYWYQQKSSQAPKLLFHYYDKDFNNEADTPDNFQSRRPNTSFCFLDIRSPGLGDTAMYLCATSRGGTGKNTEAFFGQGTRLTVV.

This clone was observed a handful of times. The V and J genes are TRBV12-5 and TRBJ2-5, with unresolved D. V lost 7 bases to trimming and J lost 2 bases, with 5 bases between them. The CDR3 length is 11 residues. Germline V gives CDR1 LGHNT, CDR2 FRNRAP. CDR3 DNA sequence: TGTGCTAGTGCTCTTCAAGAGACCCAGTACTTC. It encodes CASALQETQYF. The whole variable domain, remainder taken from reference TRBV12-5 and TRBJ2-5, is DARVTQTPRHKVTEMGQEVTMRCQPILGHNTVFWYRQTMMQGLELLAYFRNRAPLDDSGMPKDRFSAEMPDATLATLKIQPSEPRDSAVYFCASALQETQYFGPGTRLLVL.

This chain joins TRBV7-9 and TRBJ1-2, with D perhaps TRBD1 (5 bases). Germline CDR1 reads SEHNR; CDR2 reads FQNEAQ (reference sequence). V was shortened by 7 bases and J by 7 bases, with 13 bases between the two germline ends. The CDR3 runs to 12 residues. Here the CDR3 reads CASTPQGFGYTF. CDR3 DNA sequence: TGTGCCAGCACCCCGCAGGGTTTTGGCTACACCTTC.

The CDR3 nucleotides are TGTGCCAGCAGTTTCTCACCCTGGGGGACTAGCGGGGGTCAGGCAGATACGCAGTATTTT. Translation gives CASSFSPWGTSGGQADTQYF. The chain has TRBV28 and TRBJ2-3, with 14 bases lining up with TRBD2. The CDR3 totals 20 residues. V gave up 3 bases and J gave up 4 bases; unmatched junction bases: 15. CDR1 is MDHEN and CDR2 is SYDVKM in the germline V gene.

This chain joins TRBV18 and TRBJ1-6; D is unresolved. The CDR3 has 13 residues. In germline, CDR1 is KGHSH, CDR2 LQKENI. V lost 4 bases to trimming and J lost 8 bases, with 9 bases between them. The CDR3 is CASSLLQDSPLHF. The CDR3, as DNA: TGTGCCAGCTCACTCCTTCAGGATTCACCCCTCCACTTT.

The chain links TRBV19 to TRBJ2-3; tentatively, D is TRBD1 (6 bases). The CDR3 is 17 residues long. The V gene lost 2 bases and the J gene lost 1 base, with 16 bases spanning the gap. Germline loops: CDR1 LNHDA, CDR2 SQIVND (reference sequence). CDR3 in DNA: TGTGCCAGTAGTATAATGATGGGCAGGGGTGGCACAGATACGCAGTATTTT. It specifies CASSIMMGRGGTDTQYF.

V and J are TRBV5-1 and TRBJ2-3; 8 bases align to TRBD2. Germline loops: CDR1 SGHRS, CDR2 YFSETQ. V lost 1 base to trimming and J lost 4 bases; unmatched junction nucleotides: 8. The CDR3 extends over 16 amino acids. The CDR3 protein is CASSLSAGGGADTQYF. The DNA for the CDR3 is TGCGCCAGCAGCTTGTCGGCCGGGGGGGGTGCAGATACGCAGTATTTT.

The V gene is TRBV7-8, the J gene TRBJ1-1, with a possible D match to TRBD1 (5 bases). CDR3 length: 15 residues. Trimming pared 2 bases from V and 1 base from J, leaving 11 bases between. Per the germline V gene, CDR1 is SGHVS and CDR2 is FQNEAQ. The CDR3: CASSLLRARNTEAFF. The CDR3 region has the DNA TGTGCCAGCAGCTTACTCAGGGCCCGGAACACTGAAGCTTTCTTT.

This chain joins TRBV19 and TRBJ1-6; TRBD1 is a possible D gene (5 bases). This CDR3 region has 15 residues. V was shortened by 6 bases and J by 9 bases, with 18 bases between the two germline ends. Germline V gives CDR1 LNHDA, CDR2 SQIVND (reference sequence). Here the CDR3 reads CASRNIDSLGSPLHF. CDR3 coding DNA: TGTGCCAGTAGGAATATCGACAGTCTAGGTTCACCCCTCCACTTT.

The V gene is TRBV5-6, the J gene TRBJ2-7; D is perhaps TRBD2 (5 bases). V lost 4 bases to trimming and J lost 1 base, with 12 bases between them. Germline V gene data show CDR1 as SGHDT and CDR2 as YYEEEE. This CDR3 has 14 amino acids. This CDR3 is CASSPPGGSYEQYF. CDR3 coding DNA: TGTGCCAGCAGCCCTCCCGGAGGTTCCTACGAGCAGTACTTC.

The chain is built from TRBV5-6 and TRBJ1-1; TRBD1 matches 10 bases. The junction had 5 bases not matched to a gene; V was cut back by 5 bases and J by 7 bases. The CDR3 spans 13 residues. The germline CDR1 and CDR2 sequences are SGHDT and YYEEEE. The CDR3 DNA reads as TGTGCCAGCAGGGGACAGGGGAGAGGTGAAGCTTTCTTT. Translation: CASRGQGRGEAFF.

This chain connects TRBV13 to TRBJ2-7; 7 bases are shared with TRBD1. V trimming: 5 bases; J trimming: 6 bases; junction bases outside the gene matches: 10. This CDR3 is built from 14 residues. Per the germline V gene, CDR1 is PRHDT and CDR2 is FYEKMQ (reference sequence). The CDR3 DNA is TGTGCCAGCAGCACGGGACAGCGCTTCTCCGAGCAGTACTTC. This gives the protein CASSTGQRFSEQYF.

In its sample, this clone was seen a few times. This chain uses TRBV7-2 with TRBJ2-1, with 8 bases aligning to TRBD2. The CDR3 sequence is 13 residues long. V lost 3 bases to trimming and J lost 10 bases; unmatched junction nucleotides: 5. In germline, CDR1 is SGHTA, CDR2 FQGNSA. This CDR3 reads CASSFGGAGEQFF. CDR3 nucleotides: TGTGCCAGCAGCTTCGGGGGGGCCGGGGAGCAGTTCTTC.

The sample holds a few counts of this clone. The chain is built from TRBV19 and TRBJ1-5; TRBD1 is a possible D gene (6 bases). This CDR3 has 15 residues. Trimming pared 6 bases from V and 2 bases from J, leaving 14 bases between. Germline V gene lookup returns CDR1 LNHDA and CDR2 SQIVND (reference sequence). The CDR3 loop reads CASRRAGVGNQPQHF. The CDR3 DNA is TGTGCCAGTAGGAGGGCAGGGGTGGGCAATCAGCCCCAGCATTTT.